A selection of T cell receptor beta chains follows, all from one sample in a study of CD8 T cells in ankylosing spondylitis. MiXCR, applied by TCRdb to the 5' RACE reads, yields one record per CDR3 protein. Counted here are approximately 340,000 distinct CDR3 sequences, approximately 15% occurring once; the ten biggest clones make up 1.1%. The specimen sequenced was blood, either unsorted or a sorted T cell fraction (not recorded which). These receptor sequences come from a male donor with ankylosing spondylitis or in good health (not recorded which). Each CDR3 is given with its conserved first and last residue. The order of the fields is V gene, D gene, J gene, clone size, CDR3 DNA, CDR3 protein. A D gene is named only where the DNA matches it firmly. Clone size is not always given. Where it is, it says once, few, many or a class for expanded clones.

v_gene: TRBV20-1
d_gene: .
j_gene: TRBJ1-5
abundance: few
CDR3nt: TGCAGTGCTCCTGACCTATCTAGGAGCAATCAGCCCCAGCATTTT
CDR3aa: CSAPDLSRSNQPQHF

v_gene: TRBV13
d_gene: .
j_gene: TRBJ2-3
abundance: few
CDR3nt: TGTGCCAGCAGCTTAGTAGGACGGGGCACAACCACAGATACGCAGTATTTT
CDR3aa: CASSLVGRGTTTDTQYF

v_gene: TRBV12-3/TRBV12-4
d_gene: TRBD2
j_gene: TRBJ2-1
abundance: few
CDR3nt: TGTGCCAGCACCCAGACTAGCGGGAGTTACAATGAGCAGTTCTTC
CDR3aa: CASTQTSGSYNEQFF

v_gene: TRBV6-5
d_gene: .
j_gene: TRBJ2-7
abundance: few
CDR3nt: TGTGCCAGCAGTTACTCGTTGGTAACCTACGAGCAGTACTTC
CDR3aa: CASSYSLVTYEQYF

v_gene: TRBV14
d_gene: .
j_gene: TRBJ2-1
abundance: many
CDR3nt: TGTGCCAGCAGCCAAGATTGGGGTCTATCCTTCTTC
CDR3aa: CASSQDWGLSFF

v_gene: TRBV12-3/TRBV12-4
d_gene: TRBD2
j_gene: TRBJ2-3
abundance: .
CDR3nt: TGTGCCAGCAGCAAAGCGGGGGGGTCCACAGATACGCAGTATTTT
CDR3aa: CASSKAGGSTDTQYF

v_gene: TRBV7-8
d_gene: TRBD1
j_gene: TRBJ2-7
abundance: .
CDR3nt: TGTGCCAGCAGCTTAGCCCCTGACAGGGACTACGAGCAGTACTTC
CDR3aa: CASSLAPDRDYEQYF

v_gene: TRBV5-1
d_gene: TRBD1
j_gene: TRBJ1-1
abundance: .
CDR3nt: TGCGCCAGCAGCCCTTCCGGGACAGGCACTAACACTGAAGCTTTCTTT
CDR3aa: CASSPSGTGTNTEAFF

v_gene: TRBV3-1
d_gene: .
j_gene: TRBJ1-3
abundance: few
CDR3nt: TGTGCCAGCAGCCAAGAGAGATTAGTGGACTCTGGAAACACCATATATTTT
CDR3aa: CASSQERLVDSGNTIYF

v_gene: TRBV10-3
d_gene: TRBD2
j_gene: TRBJ2-5
abundance: few
CDR3nt: TGTGCCATCAGTGAGACGACTAGCGGGAGCATGGGGGCCCAGTACTTC
CDR3aa: CAISETTSGSMGAQYF

v_gene: TRBV12-3/TRBV12-4
d_gene: .
j_gene: TRBJ1-4
abundance: .
CDR3nt: TGTGCCAGCAGTTTACAGGGCGTGAAACTGTTTTTT
CDR3aa: CASSLQGVKLFF

v_gene: TRBV11-2
d_gene: .
j_gene: TRBJ2-1
abundance: few
CDR3nt: TGTGCCAGCACCCAGTCCTACAATGAGCAGTTCTTC
CDR3aa: CASTQSYNEQFF

v_gene: TRBV3-1
d_gene: TRBD1
j_gene: TRBJ1-1
abundance: .
CDR3nt: TGTGCCAGCAGCCTATCCAGGGGGTTCGGCACTGAAGCTTTCTTT
CDR3aa: CASSLSRGFGTEAFF

v_gene: TRBV4-1
d_gene: TRBD1
j_gene: TRBJ1-2
abundance: .
CDR3nt: TGCGCCAGCAGGGCGACAGGGACCCTCTATGGCTACACCTTC
CDR3aa: CASRATGTLYGYTF

v_gene: TRBV20-1
d_gene: .
j_gene: TRBJ1-2
abundance: many
CDR3nt: TGCAGTGCCACCGACGGGGCTAACTATGGCTACACCTTC
CDR3aa: CSATDGANYGYTF

v_gene: TRBV5-1
d_gene: TRBD1
j_gene: TRBJ1-2
abundance: few
CDR3nt: TGCGCCAGCAGCTTGGAGGGGACAGAAAGCTATGGCTACACCTTC
CDR3aa: CASSLEGTESYGYTF

v_gene: TRBV6-1
d_gene: TRBD1
j_gene: TRBJ2-2
abundance: .
CDR3nt: TGTGCCAGCAGTGCACAGGGGTTTACCGGGGAGCTGTTTTTT
CDR3aa: CASSAQGFTGELFF

v_gene: TRBV7-2
d_gene: TRBD2
j_gene: TRBJ2-3
abundance: .
CDR3nt: TGTGCCAGCAGCCCGGGACTAGCGGGCAGGCGCACAGATACGCAGTATTTT
CDR3aa: CASSPGLAGRRTDTQYF

v_gene: TRBV27
d_gene: TRBD2
j_gene: TRBJ2-1
abundance: many
CDR3nt: TGTGCCAGCAGTTCTGGGCGGTTAGCGGGAGGGAATGAGCAGTTCTTC
CDR3aa: CASSSGRLAGGNEQFF

v_gene: TRBV12-3/TRBV12-4
d_gene: .
j_gene: TRBJ2-5
abundance: .
CDR3nt: TGTGCCAGCAGTAAGAACCAAGAGACCCAGTACTTC
CDR3aa: CASSKNQETQYF

v_gene: TRBV30
d_gene: TRBD2
j_gene: TRBJ2-2
abundance: once
CDR3nt: TGTGCCTCCGAAGGGCAGGGCGGGGGAACCGGGGAGCTGTTTTTT
CDR3aa: CASEGQGGGTGELFF

v_gene: TRBV25-1
d_gene: TRBD2
j_gene: TRBJ2-1
abundance: .
CDR3nt: TGTGCCAGCAGGGTAGCGGGGGGCGCCTACAATGAGCAGTTCTTC
CDR3aa: CASRVAGGAYNEQFF

v_gene: TRBV5-1
d_gene: .
j_gene: TRBJ2-3
abundance: few
CDR3nt: TGCGCCAGCAGCTTGGACCCTAGCCTCCGTGGCACAGATACGCAGTATTTT
CDR3aa: CASSLDPSLRGTDTQYF

v_gene: TRBV12-3/TRBV12-4
d_gene: .
j_gene: TRBJ1-1
abundance: many
CDR3nt: TGTGCCAGCAGTTGGGGGGTGGGTACTGAAGCTTTCTTT
CDR3aa: CASSWGVGTEAFF